These 21 T cell receptor beta chains originate from one sample sequenced in a study of T cells after yellow fever vaccination (dated by TCRdb to between 2018 and 2020). The library was obtained by 5' RACE. Instrument on record: Illumina HiSeq 2500. Using fastp at Q25 and MiXCR, TCRdb reprocessed the public reads and kept productive beta chains. For every CDR3 protein sequence, its rows merge into one entry that carries the most common genes and DNA. For this sample the table gives a few hundred thousand distinct CDR3 sequences, of which roughly 10% were detected only once. The top ten clonotypes cover around 20% of the sample. The treatment or condition tag for this specimen amounts to: live attenuated yellow fever vaccine strain. Sequencing used PBMCs, obtained on the day of the first yellow fever vaccination. Receptors were obtained from a man aged 18 to 29 who received the YFV17D yellow fever vaccine.

The chain uses TRBV7-9 and TRBJ1-1; D is unresolved. Germline V gene data show CDR1 as SEHNR and CDR2 as FQNEAQ (reference sequence). The CDR3 covers 13 residues. The germline V and J ends were trimmed by 5 bases and 2 bases, with 9 bases remaining between them. CDR3 sequence (DNA): TGTGCCAGCAGCCGATACACCAACACTGAAGCTTTCTTT. Its protein product is CASSRYTNTEAFF.

This clonotype turned up a few times. V gene TRBV18 combines with J gene TRBJ2-1, with D perhaps matching TRBD1 (5 bases). Germline V lookup: CDR1 KGHSH, CDR2 LQKENI. There are 13 residues in the CDR3. Trimming removed 7 bases from V and 5 bases from J, with 12 bases in between. Here the CDR3 DNA reads TGTGCCAGCTTCCCCGACAGACACAATGAGCAGTTCTTC. Residues: CASFPDRHNEQFF.

The chain employs TRBV6-5 and TRBJ2-7; no reliable D call. CDR1 and CDR2 from the germline V gene are MNHEY and SVGAGI. The CDR3 loop spans 13 amino acids. The ends were cut back, 2 bases at V and 4 bases at J, with 9 bases in the middle. The CDR3 reads CASSYRVGYEQYV. The CDR3 region has the DNA TGTGCCAGCAGTTACAGGGTAGGGTACGAGCAGTACGTC.

This clonotype has just a few counts. This chain links TRBV5-4 with TRBJ2-5; 12 nucleotides align to TRBD1. CDR3 length: 16 residues. Germline V lookup: CDR1 SGHNT, CDR2 YYREEE (reference sequence). V lost 3 bases, J lost 5 bases, and 8 bases stayed unmatched. Here the CDR3 reads CASSSGTGGSYETQYF. CDR3 DNA sequence: TGTGCCAGCAGCTCAGGGACAGGGGGCTCCTACGAGACCCAGTACTTC.

Only a few counts were recorded for this clonotype. The chain has TRBV11-2 and TRBJ1-1, with a possible D match to TRBD1 (6 bases). Germline CDR1 reads SGHAT; CDR2 reads FQNNGV. The length of the CDR3 is 12 residues. V was pared by 5 bases and J by 6 bases, with 10 bases between. The chain's CDR3 is CASSRGGPEAFF. As DNA, the CDR3 is TGTGCCAGCAGCCGAGGGGGTCCTGAAGCTTTCTTT.

There are many counts of this clonotype. The chain couples TRBV5-6 to TRBJ1-5; possible D gene TRBD1, 6 bases. V shed 0 bases and J shed 4 bases, with 8 bases lying between them. CDR3 length equals 14 residues. Germline V gene data show CDR1 as SGHDT and CDR2 as YYEEEE. CDR3 sequence: CASSLGRGNQPQHF. The CDR3 DNA reads TGTGCCAGCAGCTTGGGAAGGGGGAATCAGCCCCAGCATTTT.

This sequence joins TRBV3-1 and TRBJ1-5; D unclear. CDR3 length equals 14 residues. CDR1 is LGHDT and CDR2 is YNNKEL in the germline V gene (reference sequence). V dropped 0 bases and J dropped 7 bases, with 10 bases sitting between them. CDR3 sequence reads: CASSQDKNWQPQHF. CDR3 DNA sequence: TGTGCCAGCAGCCAAGATAAGAACTGGCAGCCCCAGCATTTT.

This clonotype appeared a few times. The rearrangement joins TRBV28 to TRBJ2-7, with a tentative D call TRBD1 (6 bases). CDR3 length: 15 amino acids. V lost 6 bases to trimming and J lost 5 bases, with 20 bases between them. The germline V gene has CDR1 MDHEN and CDR2 SYDVKM. This CDR3 reads CASSPIGGRAHEQYV. As DNA, the CDR3 is TGTGCCAGCAGCCCTATTGGGGGCAGGGCTCACGAGCAGTACGTC.

The rearrangement uses TRBV5-5 and TRBJ2-3, with TRBD1 matching over 10 bases. The CDR3 is made up of 16 amino acids. CDR1 is SGHKS, CDR2 YYEKEE, per germline (reference sequence). The ends lost 4 bases at V and 0 bases at J; junction bases unmatched: 5. The CDR3 region is CASSGTGALSTDTQYF. In DNA, the CDR3 is TGTGCCAGCAGCGGGACAGGGGCCCTGAGCACAGATACGCAGTATTTT.

The chain joins TRBV20-1 to TRBJ1-2; a weak D match, TRBD1 (6 bases). V lost 3 bases and J 8 bases, leaving 13 bases between the germline ends. The CDR3 is 12 residues long. CDR1 DFQATT and CDR2 SNEGSKA come from the germline V gene (reference sequence). Written as DNA, the CDR3 is TGCAGTGCTAGTACAGGGTTCGACGGCTACACCTTC. It codes for CSASTGFDGYTF.

The table lists this clonotype with many counts. The chain couples TRBV5-1 to TRBJ2-6; D is unresolved. Trimming took 2 bases from V and 0 from J, leaving 9 bases between them. The germline CDR1 and CDR2 sequences are SGHRS and YFSETQ. This CDR3 spans 16 amino acids. CDR3 in amino acids: CASSFGDRSGANVLTF. The CDR3 nucleotides are TGCGCCAGCAGCTTTGGAGACCGCTCTGGGGCCAACGTCCTGACTTTC.

As regards this clonotype: Sequence at one end of the junction differs from germline and may be a read error. The V gene is TRBV5-1, the J gene TRBJ1-1, with 8 positions matching TRBD1. CDR3 length equals 14 residues. Germline V gives CDR1 SGHRS, CDR2 YFSETQ. The CDR3 DNA follows: TGCGTCAGCAGTACCCAGGGGGCAAGTACTGAAGCTTTCTTT. Protein sequence: CVSSTQGASTEAFF.

The chain joins TRBV24-1 to TRBJ2-1; D possibly corresponds to TRBD1 (6 bases). The CDR3 covers 15 residues. V was pared by 3 bases and J by 9 bases, with 17 bases between. Germline V gene sequence: CDR1 KGHDR, CDR2 SFDVKD. CDR3 bases: TGTGCCACCAGTGATGAAAAGACAGGTCGACGTGAGCAGTTCTTC. Protein product: CATSDEKTGRREQFF.

V gene TRBV19 combines with J gene TRBJ1-5, with TRBD1 identical over 8 bases. The length of the CDR3 is 14 residues. Germline CDR1 and CDR2: LNHDA and SQIVND (reference sequence). V lost 8 bases to trimming and J lost 7 bases; unmatched junction nucleotides: 10. DNA of the CDR3: TGTGCCAGTCGACAGGGGTTGGGGAGACAGCCCCAGCATTTT. This codes for CASRQGLGRQPQHF.

Many counts were recorded for this clonotype. CDR3 nucleotides: TGTGCCAGCAGCTCTGTGGGGGCCTACACCGGGGAGCTGTTTTTT. As protein: CASSSVGAYTGELFF. The chain couples TRBV12-3 or TRBV12-4 to TRBJ2-2; weak D call: TRBD1 (6 bases). Trimming pared 6 bases from V and 3 bases from J, leaving 14 bases between. This CDR3 is built from 15 residues.

This clonotype appeared a few times. The rearrangement joins TRBV29-1 to TRBJ2-3; D is unclear. CDR1 SQVTM and CDR2 ANQGSEA come from the germline V gene. The CDR3 covers 11 residues. V was clipped by 7 bases and J by 9 bases, with 14 bases between them. The CDR3 nucleotides are TGCAGCGGATCCAGCAACCCGACGCAGTATTTT. This translates into CSGSSNPTQYF.

This clonotype has just a few counts. The genes are TRBV7-2 and TRBJ2-5; 7 nucleotides match TRBD1. The CDR3 totals 13 residues. CDR1 is SGHTA, CDR2 FQGNSA, per germline. The trim removed 2 bases at V and 13 bases at J, leaving 10 bases unmatched. CDR3 loop: CASSLSSLNRGYF. CDR3 DNA sequence: TGTGCCAGCAGCTTATCCTCTTTGAACAGGGGGTACTTC.

V gene TRBV9 combines with J gene TRBJ2-1; D is possibly TRBD2 (5 bases). The germline CDR1 and CDR2 sequences are SGDLS and YYNGEE. CDR3 length equals 14 residues. Trimming left V 1 base short and J 7 bases short, with 12 bases between. The CDR3 bases are TGTGCCAGCAGCGTACGCTCCCGAGGGAATGAGCAGTTCTTC. Residues: CASSVRSRGNEQFF.

This clonotype was seen at least ten times. The chain combines TRBV30 with TRBJ2-5; 8 nucleotides agree with TRBD2. CDR1 and CDR2 from the germline V gene are GTSNPN and SVGIG (reference sequence). The CDR3 covers 14 residues. Trimming at V came to 2 bases and at J to 4 bases, leaving 6 bases not matched to a gene. The CDR3, as DNA: TGTGCCTGGAGTTTTAGCGGGGCCTCAGAGACCCAGTACTTC. Encoded protein: CAWSFSGASETQYF.

This chain links TRBV5-1 with TRBJ2-7, with 7 bases fitting TRBD2. J was trimmed by 0 bases and V by 2 bases; bases with no gene match: 5. The CDR3 runs 15 residues. Germline V gives CDR1 SGHRS, CDR2 YFSETQ. The CDR3 DNA reads TGCGCCAGCAGCTTTTTAGCGGGTACCTCCTACGAGCAGTACTTC. Amino acids: CASSFLAGTSYEQYF.

This clonotype came up a few times. In DNA, the CDR3 is TGCGCCAGCAGCGTTACAGGGGTTCCAACAGATACGCAGTATTTT. Translated: CASSVTGVPTDTQYF. The chain has TRBV4-3 and TRBJ2-3, with TRBD1 matching over 7 bases. Trimming at V came to 5 bases and at J to 3 bases, leaving 8 bases not matched to a gene. The germline V gene encodes CDR1 LGHNA and CDR2 YSLEER. The CDR3 is 15 amino acids.